The sequence of this T cell receptor (beta chain) was determined in a study of cytomegalovirus exposure and HLA in healthy donors. Primers: 60 Vbeta forward and 13 Jbeta reverse. The data were produced by immunoSEQ multiplex PCR, yet TCRdb's version contains in-frame clones alone and is incomplete. The sample includes about 130,000 clones, roughly 70% seen only once; the top ten take around 1.6%. The sequence came from a human donor in good health. Material for sequencing was PBMCs.

CDR3 sequence: CASSLEAGEHGELFF. In DNA, the CDR3 is TGTGCCAGCAGCTTAGAGGCGGGAGAGCACGGGGAGCTGTTTTTT. V gene TRBV7-9 combines with J gene TRBJ2-2; 7 nucleotides align to TRBD2. The length of the CDR3 is 15 residues. With 1 base clipped from V and 7 bases from J, the junction kept 6 bases outside the gene matches. Germline CDR1 SEHNR, CDR2 FQNEAQ (reference sequence).